Shown below are 30 T cell receptor beta chains from a single sample sequenced in a study of OX40 agonist ivuxolimab in advanced cancers. Method: immunoSEQ multiplex PCR; TCRdb's copy keeps in-frame clones and lacks some. This sample has approximately 82,000 clones, with under 90% found just once. The sample in question was CD4+ or CD8+ T cells sorted from blood, obtained in a trial of the OX40 agonist ivuxolimab. These receptors were collected from an adult with an advanced solid tumor such as melanoma, head and neck, liver or kidney cancer.

V gene TRBV30 combines with J gene TRBJ1-5; 7 positions match TRBD1. The V segment lost 1 base and the J segment 10 bases; nucleotides outside the gene matches: 10. The CDR3 contains 14 residues. Germline CDR1 reads GTSNPN; CDR2 reads SVGIG (reference sequence). CDR3 DNA: TGTGCCTGGAGTGGAGGGACAGTTAATCGACCCCAGCATTTT. The encoded protein is CAWSGGTVNRPQHF.

V usage is TRBV18 and J usage is TRBJ2-2, with 7 bases that match TRBD2. This CDR3 is 14 amino acids long. J was trimmed by 0 bases and V by 6 bases; bases with no gene match: 1. CDR1 and CDR2 (germline): KGHSH, LQKENI. CDR3 nucleotides: TGTGCCAGCTCCCGGGAGGCGAACACCGGGGAGCTGTTTTTT. Translated: CASSREANTGELFF.

The chain carries TRBV7-8 and TRBJ2-7; 8 bases fit TRBD2. The CDR3 sequence is 16 residues long. Germline CDR1 SGHVS, CDR2 FQNEAQ. J gave up 5 bases and V 0 bases, and 9 bases lay outside the gene matches. The CDR3 DNA sequence: TGTGCCAGCAGCTTAGCCTGGGCTAGCGGGTTAGACGAGCAGTACTTC. Translated: CASSLAWASGLDEQYF.

This chain joins TRBV18 and TRBJ1-5; D is unclear. Germline CDR1 reads KGHSH; CDR2 reads LQKENI. The ends were cut back, 3 bases at V and 1 base at J, with 7 bases in the middle. There are 14 residues in the CDR3. CDR3 bases: TGTGCCAGCTCACCGGGTTTGAGCAATCAGCCCCAGCATTTT. Encoded protein: CASSPGLSNQPQHF.

This clone was seen a handful of times. V is TRBV9 and J is TRBJ1-3; D may be TRBD1 (5 bases). CDR1 is SGDLS, CDR2 YYNGEE, per germline. V was trimmed by 4 bases and J by 2 bases, leaving 10 bases between them. CDR3 length: 14 amino acids. CDR3 protein: CASSTRDPGNTIYF. For the CDR3, the DNA is TGTGCCAGCAGCACCAGGGACCCTGGAAACACCATATATTTT.

The chain uses TRBV10-3 and TRBJ2-2; maybe TRBD2 (6 bases). The length of the CDR3 is 13 residues. Trimming cost V 11 bases and J 5 bases, with 15 bases left between them. CDR1 ENHRY and CDR2 SYGVKD come from the germline V gene. CDR3 in amino acids: CASTRPETGELFF. CDR3 coding DNA: TGTGCCTCGACTAGGCCAGAGACCGGGGAGCTGTTTTTT.

This clone has just a few counts. V gene TRBV15 combines with J gene TRBJ1-1; the D is unclear. Germline assignment: CDR1 LNHNV and CDR2 YYDKDF (reference sequence). V lost 0 bases and J 1 base, leaving 3 bases between the germline ends. CDR3 length: 13 amino acids. CDR3 sequence (DNA): TGTGCCACCAGCAGAGACGGGAACACTGAAGCTTTCTTT. Translation gives CATSRDGNTEAFF.

This sequence joins TRBV19 and TRBJ2-7; D might be TRBD2 (6 bases). The ends were cut back, 3 bases at V and 3 bases at J, with 18 bases in the middle. Germline V gene sequence: CDR1 LNHDA, CDR2 SQIVND (reference sequence). The CDR3 has 16 residues. DNA of the CDR3: TGTGCCAGTAGTATTCTCCCCGGGAGTCTCAACTACGAGCAGTACTTC. Translating gives CASSILPGSLNYEQYF.

The chain recombines TRBV7-2 with TRBJ2-5; 9 nucleotides line up with TRBD2. This CDR3 has 14 residues. V trimming: 5 bases; J trimming: 5 bases; junction bases outside the gene matches: 6. Germline-derived CDR1 and CDR2 are SGHTA and FQGNSA. DNA of the CDR3: TGTGCCAGCAGCCCGAAGACTAGCGGCGAGACCCAGTACTTC. This sequence encodes CASSPKTSGETQYF.

V usage is TRBV7-9 and J usage is TRBJ1-2; unclear D gene. The V and J ends lost 5 bases and 0 bases respectively, with 13 bases between them. Germline V gene lookup returns CDR1 SEHNR and CDR2 FQNEAQ (reference sequence). The CDR3 has 15 amino acids. The CDR3 DNA sequence: TGTGCCAGCAGCCCGAGCGGACTTACTAACTATGGCTACACCTTC. It is translated as CASSPSGLTNYGYTF. Full variable domain (missing parts from reference TRBV7-9 and TRBJ1-2): DTGVSQNPRHKITKRGQNVTFRCDPISEHNRLYWYRQTLGQGPEFLTYFQNEAQLEKSRLLSDRFSAERPKGSFSTLEIQRTEQGDSAMYLCASSPSGLTNYGYTFGSGTRLTVV.

The chain employs TRBV5-1 and TRBJ1-6; D not certain. Trimming pared 4 bases from V and 5 bases from J, leaving 4 bases between. Germline V gene sequence: CDR1 SGHRS, CDR2 YFSETQ. The CDR3 consists of 12 residues. For the CDR3, the DNA is TGCGCCAGCAGCCCCAATAATTCACCCCTCCACTTT. It encodes CASSPNNSPLHF.

The chain has TRBV11-2 and TRBJ1-1; D is unclear. V was pared by 4 bases and J by 9 bases, with 12 bases between. This CDR3 contains 12 residues. The germline gives CDR1 SGHAT, CDR2 FQNNGV. The CDR3 loop reads CASSSITVKAFF. CDR3 nucleotide sequence: TGTGCCAGCAGCTCTATCACAGTCAAAGCTTTCTTT.

The V gene is TRBV5-1, the J gene TRBJ2-5; D unclear. With 2 bases removed from V and 1 base from J, the gap between germline ends came to 6 bases. Germline V gives CDR1 SGHRS, CDR2 YFSETQ. The CDR3 runs 13 residues. The CDR3 loop reads CASSFDSQETQYF. CDR3 nucleotides: TGCGCCAGCAGCTTCGATAGCCAAGAGACCCAGTACTTC. Combining the CDR3 with reference TRBV5-1 and TRBJ2-5 gives the whole variable domain KAGVTQTPRYLIKTRGQQVTLSCSPISGHRSVSWYQQTPGQGLQFLFEYFSETQRNKGNFPGRFSGRQFSNSRSEMNVSTLELGDSALYLCASSFDSQETQYFGPGTRLLVL.

The chain uses TRBV7-4 and TRBJ2-7, with 7 bases that match TRBD1. Per the germline V gene, CDR1 is SGHVT and CDR2 is SQSDAQ. The CDR3 contains 14 residues. With V trimmed by 1 base and J by 2 bases, 2 bases remained unmatched. The CDR3 bases are TGTGCCAGCAGCTTAGGGGACAGCCCCTACGAGCAGTACTTC. As protein: CASSLGDSPYEQYF.

This chain connects TRBV5-6 to TRBJ2-5; a weak D match, TRBD1 (6 bases). Germline V gene lookup returns CDR1 SGHDT and CDR2 YYEEEE. The CDR3 covers 15 residues. The V end lost 0 bases, the J end lost 4 bases, and 13 bases lay between the germline ends. CDR3 protein: CASSLEDSGRETQYF. CDR3 DNA: TGTGCCAGCAGCTTGGAGGACAGTGGGAGAGAGACCCAGTACTTC.

This sequence joins TRBV6-1 and TRBJ2-1; D is undetermined. Germline V gives CDR1 MNHNS, CDR2 SASEGT. CDR3 size: 12 residues. Trimming removed 4 bases from V and 9 bases from J, with 10 bases in between. The CDR3 loop reads CASSAQVGEQFF. In DNA form, the CDR3 reads TGTGCCAGCAGTGCACAAGTAGGTGAGCAGTTCTTC.

The V and J genes are TRBV21-1 and TRBJ1-4; the D segment call TRBD1 is taken from the table without a DNA check. TRBV21-1 is shown as a pseudogene. The length of the CDR3 is 13 residues. The CDR3 DNA is TGTGCCAGCACGGGACAGAATAATGAAAAACTGTTTTTT. Protein sequence: CASTGQNNEKLFF.

The chain carries TRBV7-9 and TRBJ2-7, with D possibly TRBD1 on 5 matching bases. The V gene's germline CDR1 is SEHNR and CDR2 FQNEAQ (reference sequence). The CDR3 extends over 15 amino acids. Trimming pared 4 bases from V and 7 bases from J, leaving 20 bases between. DNA of the CDR3: TGTGCCAGCAGCTCCGGTTCTAGGGGCTTGTTAGAGCAGTACTTC. This gives the protein CASSSGSRGLLEQYF.

This clone was counted a few times. The chain is built from TRBV30 and TRBJ2-6; D remains unclear. This CDR3 region has 16 residues. V lost 2 bases to trimming and J lost 1 base, with 12 bases between them. Germline CDR1 GTSNPN, CDR2 SVGIG (reference sequence). The CDR3 loop reads CAWSLGITSGANVLTF. CDR3 in DNA: TGTGCCTGGAGTCTGGGGATTACATCTGGGGCCAACGTCCTGACTTTC. The complete variable domain, with remaining parts taken from reference TRBV30 and TRBJ2-6, reads SQTIHQWPATLVQPVGSPLSLECTVEGTSNPNLYWYRQAAGRGLQLLFYSVGIGQISSEVPQNLSASRPQDRQFILSSKKLLLSDSGFYLCAWSLGITSGANVLTFGAGSRLTVL.

V usage is TRBV4-2 and J usage is TRBJ1-3; no firm D call. V was shortened by 4 bases and J by 2 bases, with 18 bases between the two germline ends. The CDR3 runs to 17 residues. CDR1 is LGHNA, CDR2 YNFKEQ, per germline. CDR3 loop: CASSPEGVRATGNTIYF. The CDR3 DNA reads TGTGCCAGCAGCCCCGAGGGAGTTAGGGCCACTGGAAACACCATATATTTT.

A single count supports this clone. This sequence joins TRBV2 and TRBJ1-2, with D unclear. V lost 7 bases, J lost 6 bases, and 18 bases lay in between. The germline gives CDR1 SNHLY, CDR2 FYNNEI. There are 14 residues in the CDR3. DNA for the CDR3: TGTGCCAGCAAGCTTAGGGCAGGAGGCGATGGCTACACCTTC. Its translation: CASKLRAGGDGYTF.

The CDR3 here is CASSISVAFQETQYF. The CDR3 region has the DNA TGTGCCAGCAGCATATCGGTGGCCTTCCAAGAGACCCAGTACTTC. The chain combines TRBV7-2 with TRBJ2-5; no firm D call. Germline loops: CDR1 SGHTA, CDR2 FQGNSA. V was cut by 5 bases and J by 1 base, with 14 bases left in between. This CDR3 has 15 amino acids.

The gene calls are TRBV5-1 and TRBJ2-1, with 10 bases that match TRBD2. J was trimmed by 3 bases and V by 0 bases; bases with no gene match: 3. The CDR3 contains 16 residues. Germline V lookup: CDR1 SGHRS, CDR2 YFSETQ. CDR3 sequence reads: CASSLASGSVYNEQFF. Here the CDR3 DNA reads TGCGCCAGCAGCTTGGCTAGCGGGAGTGTCTACAATGAGCAGTTCTTC.

The chain is built from TRBV19 and TRBJ1-5; D perhaps matches TRBD1 (6 bases). V was trimmed by 10 bases and J by 1 base, leaving 14 bases between them. This CDR3 is 14 amino acids long. Germline V lookup: CDR1 LNHDA, CDR2 SQIVND (reference sequence). The CDR3 DNA is TGTGCCACACGCCCGGGACAAAGCAATCAGCCCCAGCATTTT. This encodes CATRPGQSNQPQHF.

The J gene is TRBJ2-2, the V gene TRBV30, with D hard to call. This CDR3 spans 14 amino acids. Trimming stripped 2 bases from V and 0 bases from J, with 7 bases between. From germline, CDR1 is GTSNPN and CDR2 SVGIG (reference sequence). The CDR3 protein is CAWSSPPNTGELFF. The CDR3 bases are TGTGCCTGGAGTTCCCCCCCGAACACCGGGGAGCTGTTTTTT.

The CDR3 region is CASRTGLAAGELFF. In nucleotides, the CDR3 is TGTGCCAGCAGAACCGGACTAGCAGCCGGGGAGCTGTTTTTT. This rearrangement joins TRBV2 to TRBJ2-2, with 8 bases matching TRBD2. CDR1 and CDR2 from the germline V gene are SNHLY and FYNNEI. The CDR3 totals 14 residues. Losses at the gene ends were 6 bases for V and 6 bases for J; bases not matched to a gene: 6.

The chain is built from TRBV7-9 and TRBJ1-1; D call uncertain. Germline-derived CDR1 and CDR2 are SEHNR and FQNEAQ (reference sequence). With 5 bases removed from V and 0 bases from J, the gap between germline ends came to 13 bases. CDR3 length: 15 residues. The CDR3 protein is CASSPVGGMNTEAFF. DNA of the CDR3: TGTGCCAGCAGCCCTGTGGGTGGGATGAACACTGAAGCTTTCTTT.

This clone has just one count. The chain combines TRBV6-1 with TRBJ2-7, with TRBD1 matching over 9 bases. The CDR3 is made up of 13 amino acids. Germline assignment: CDR1 MNHNS and CDR2 SASEGT. Trimming cost V 5 bases and J 6 bases; bases outside gene matches: 5. CDR3 sequence reads: CASSLQGAGEQYF. DNA of the CDR3: TGTGCCAGCAGTCTACAGGGGGCTGGCGAGCAGTACTTC.

The chain links TRBV5-1 to TRBJ2-1; no reliable D call. Germline V CDR1 and CDR2: SGHRS, YFSETQ. The germline V and J ends were trimmed by 5 bases and 4 bases, with 10 bases remaining between them. The CDR3 contains 13 residues. In DNA, the CDR3 is TGCGCCAGCAGGCAAATCCCTTACAATGAGCAGTTCTTC. Its translation is CASRQIPYNEQFF.

The rearrangement uses TRBV11-3 and TRBJ2-5; D gene unclear. The J call may not be correct, given that the DNA end is closer to TRBJ2-7. The germline V gene has CDR1 SGHNT and CDR2 YENEEA. The CDR3 runs 14 residues. The CDR3 spells CASSLTTNTYEQYF. The CDR3 DNA sequence: TGTGCCAGCAGCTTGACAACGAACACCTACGAGCAGTACTTC.